The 7 T cell receptor beta chains below all came from one sample that was sequenced in a study of blood T cell repertoires in COVID-19. Assay used: immunoSEQ multiplex PCR; TCRdb lists only in-frame clones, some missing. Of about 140,000 clones listed, roughly 86% are singletons. The specimen was peripheral blood. The receptors shown here come from a man aged 65-85 years with acute or convalescent COVID-19.

The V and J genes are TRBV30 and TRBJ2-1; D may be TRBD2 (6 bases). Germline values: CDR1 GTSNPN, CDR2 SVGIG (reference sequence). CDR3 size: 16 residues. V lost 0 bases, J lost 4 bases, and 16 bases lay in between. CDR3 sequence: CAWSVPGVAAYNEQFF. CDR3 nucleotides: TGTGCCTGGAGTGTACCGGGTGTAGCGGCTTACAATGAGCAGTTCTTC.

This clone has a handful of counts. The chain employs TRBV5-1 and TRBJ1-1, with 8 bases fitting TRBD1. The CDR3 totals 14 residues. Germline-derived CDR1 and CDR2 are SGHRS and YFSETQ. V trimming: 5 bases; J trimming: 2 bases; junction bases outside the gene matches: 5. The CDR3 coding sequence is TGCGCCAGCAGGGATACAGGGGGTAACACTGAAGCTTTCTTT. Protein product: CASRDTGGNTEAFF.

V and J are TRBV6-2 or TRBV6-3 and TRBJ2-7; no firm D call. V lost 2 bases and J lost 4, with 6 bases in between. CDR1 and CDR2 from the germline V gene are MNHEY and SVGEGT. The CDR3 is 12 amino acids. CDR3 amino acids: CASSYGLYEQYF. In nucleotides, the CDR3 is TGTGCCAGCAGTTACGGCCTTTACGAGCAGTACTTC.

The chain links TRBV11-3 to TRBJ2-3, with 7 bases fitting TRBD2. This CDR3 comprises 14 residues. In germline, CDR1 is SGHNT, CDR2 YENEEA. V lost 4 bases, J lost 3 bases, and 4 bases stayed unmatched. Here the CDR3 reads CASSWGGGTDTQYF. The CDR3 DNA sequence: TGTGCCAGCAGCTGGGGGGGTGGTACAGATACGCAGTATTTT. Full variable domain (missing parts from reference TRBV11-3 and TRBJ2-3): EAGVVQSPRYKIIEKKQPVAFWCNPISGHNTLYWYLQNLGQGPELLIRYENEEAVDDSQLPKDRFSAERLKGVDSTLKIQPAELGDSAVYLCASSWGGGTDTQYFGPGTRLTVL.

The J gene is TRBJ1-2, the V gene TRBV20-1; D is undetermined. This CDR3 contains 10 residues. V gave up 0 bases and J gave up 12 bases, with 8 bases separating them. Germline CDR1 reads DFQATT; CDR2 reads SNEGSKA (reference sequence). As DNA, the CDR3 is TGCAGTGCTAGAGATCGGGTCGACACCTTC. Its protein product is CSARDRVDTF.

This sequence joins TRBV4-2 and TRBJ1-2, with 8 positions matching TRBD1. CDR1 is LGHNA and CDR2 is YNFKEQ in the germline V gene. This CDR3 has 16 residues. Unmatched junction bases numbered 10, after V lost 0 bases and J lost 7 bases. The CDR3: CASSQEGGQGWLGYTF. The CDR3 DNA reads TGTGCCAGCAGCCAAGAAGGCGGACAGGGTTGGCTTGGCTACACCTTC.

The J gene is TRBJ2-7, the V gene TRBV5-1; 7 bases are a match to TRBD1. The CDR3 spans 15 residues. Trimming at V came to 4 bases and at J to 0 bases, leaving 7 bases not matched to a gene. CDR1 is SGHRS, CDR2 YFSETQ, per germline. The CDR3 sequence: CASSDDRAFSYEQYF. In DNA form, the CDR3 reads TGCGCCAGCAGCGATGACAGGGCCTTCTCCTACGAGCAGTACTTC.